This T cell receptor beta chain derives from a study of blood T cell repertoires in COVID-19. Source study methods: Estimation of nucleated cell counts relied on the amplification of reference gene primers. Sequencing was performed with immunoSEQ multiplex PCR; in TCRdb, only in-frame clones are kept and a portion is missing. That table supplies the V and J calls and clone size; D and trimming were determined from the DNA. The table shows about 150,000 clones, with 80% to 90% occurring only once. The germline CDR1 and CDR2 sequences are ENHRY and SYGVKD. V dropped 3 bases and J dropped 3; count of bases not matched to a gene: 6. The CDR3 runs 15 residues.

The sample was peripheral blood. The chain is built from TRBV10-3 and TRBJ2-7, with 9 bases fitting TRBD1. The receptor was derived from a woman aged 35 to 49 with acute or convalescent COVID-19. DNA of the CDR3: TGTGCCATCAGTGAAGGGGACAGGGTAGGCTACGAGCAGTACTTC. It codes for CAISEGDRVGYEQYF.